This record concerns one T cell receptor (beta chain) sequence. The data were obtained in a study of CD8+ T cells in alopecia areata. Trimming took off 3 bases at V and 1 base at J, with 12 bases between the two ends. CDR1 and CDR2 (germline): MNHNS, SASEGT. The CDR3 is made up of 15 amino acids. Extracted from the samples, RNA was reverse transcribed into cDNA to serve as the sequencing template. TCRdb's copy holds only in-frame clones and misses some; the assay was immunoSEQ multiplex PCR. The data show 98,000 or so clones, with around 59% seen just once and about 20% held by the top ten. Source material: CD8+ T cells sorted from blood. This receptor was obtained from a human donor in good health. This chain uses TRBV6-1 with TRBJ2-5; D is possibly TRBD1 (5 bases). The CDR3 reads CASSEGREFQETQYF. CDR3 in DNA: TGTGCCAGCAGTGAGGGGCGAGAGTTCCAAGAGACCCAGTACTTC.